This T cell receptor beta chain is from a study of blood T cells in healthy people across ages (dated by TCRdb to about 2015). A note on the overall study: Template switching captured roughly one uniquely barcoded TCR beta cDNA molecule per two T cells in model experiments. To avoid experimental bias, donors of different ages were distributed randomly across sequencing lanes. Two additional independent replicas of 1 million unique cDNA reads from the same blood draw were analyzed for two donors (one aged 18 to 30 and one aged 80 or older). The study measured age-related changes in TCR beta repertoire diversity using deep sequencing normalized with unique cDNA molecular identifiers. The donors were split into four age groups: young (average roughly 15 years), middle-aged (roughly 39), aged (approximately 60) and long-lived (roughly 77).

The library was made by 5' RACE. Instrument on record: Illumina HiSeq 2500. A second roughly 6 to 12 cycle PCR used a sample-barcoded 5' primer and a J-beta primer mix. A template-switch 5' adaptor carrying 12 random nucleotides introduced a unique molecular identifier onto each TCR beta cDNA molecule. Each sample yielded at least 2.5 million CDR3-containing paired-end reads. First-strand cDNA synthesis was performed from all RNA using the Mint cDNA synthesis kit, with priming by a TRBC-specific oligonucleotide. All cDNA was treated with uracil-DNA glycosylase and then went through a first 18-cycle PCR with the universal primers M1SS and BC2_uni_R. The original pipeline was this. Each sample was normalized by randomly selecting 1 million high-quality reads, each carrying a distinct molecular identifier. Reads sharing molecular identifiers were discarded rather than binned into consensus sequences. CDR3 identification, clonotype clustering and error correction used MiTCR with a Q25 quality threshold and the strictest error-elimination algorithm. A nonparametric unseen species model with Euler transformation was used to estimate a lower bound on total TCR beta diversity. Starting from the raw public reads, TCRdb applied fastp trimming at Q25, assembled clones with MiXCR and retained in-frame beta chains. Every CDR3 protein is listed once, alongside the most common genes and DNA of its rows. The V and J calls reflect TCRdb's pipeline rather than the authors' work. For this sample there are 850,000 to 1,000,000 distinct CDR3 sequences; approximately 49% appear just once. The top ten constitute roughly an eighth of the sample.

The research as a whole found: Because donor CMV infection status was unknown, age-related changes in expanded clonotypes were potentially confounded. Observed TCR beta diversity per million T cells fell roughly linearly with age, and a significant reduction was already apparent by age around 40. Estimates of total diversity based on one million sequenced T cells were considered lower bounds and underestimates. A strong correlation was found between observed TCR beta diversity and the percentage of naive T cells measured by flow cytometry. Because profiling used bulk unsorted PBMCs, naive and antigen-experienced compartments could not be compared conclusively. Compared with the aged group, the long-lived group had more naive CD4+ T cells, fewer expanded clones and increased TCR diversity, a pattern suggesting age selection.

Comment on this clonotype: It lacks a known antigen. Per-base qualities were not stored, and no clone one base away is much larger.

Via the germline V gene (reference sequence), CDR1 is DFQATT and CDR2 SNEGSKA. Compared with germline, V lacks 0 bases and J lacks 3 bases; bases without a gene match: 10. The cysteine opens and the phenylalanine closes a CDR3 of 17 amino acids. The kept DNA is CDR3 alone, 51 bases in frame from the first base. The roughly 39 donors, aged 6 to 90 years, were systemically healthy Caucasian individuals from Russia. Ten milliliters of peripheral blood were drawn from each donor into EDTA-treated Vacutainer tubes. Ficoll-Paque density-gradient centrifugation was used to isolate PBMCs, with at least 6 million obtained per sample. Trizol reagent was used to extract total RNA from PBMCs, with at least 5 micrograms per sample. For every donor, flow cytometry on a PBMC aliquot measured the percentage of naive CD45RAhigh/CD27high T cells.

This clonotype was obtained from a man aged 25-45 years in good health. The chain is made from TRBV20-1 and TRBJ2-3; 9 central bases correspond to TRBD2. The sample consisted of blood. The nucleotides read TGCAGTGCTAGAGATCTTGTTCTAGCGGGGATAACAGATACGCAGTATTTT. It is translated as CSARDLVLAGITDTQYF.